These 9 T cell receptor beta chains came from one sample sequenced in a study of shared clonotypes between healthy human individuals. The naive CD8 fraction comprised CD45RO-negative cells positively selected for CCR7 and excluded terminally differentiated effector memory CD45RA+ cells. Generated by immunoSEQ multiplex PCR, the TCRdb table keeps only in-frame clones and is missing some. Of about 610,000 clones listed, roughly 96% are singletons. Sequenced material: naive CD8+ T cells sorted from blood. The source of these receptors is a woman younger than 45 in good health.

The chain recombines TRBV6-5 with TRBJ1-2; D perhaps matches TRBD1 (6 bases). The V gene lost 5 bases and the J gene lost 4 bases, with 14 bases spanning the gap. Germline CDR1 is MNHEY and CDR2 is SVGAGI. This CDR3 has 14 residues. CDR3 bases: TGTGCCAGCAGTAACCCACAGGGCCCCTATGGCTACACCTTC. It specifies CASSNPQGPYGYTF.

The chain carries TRBV19 and TRBJ2-1, with 10 bases that match TRBD2. The CDR3 has 15 residues. V was clipped by 6 bases and J by 8 bases; unmatched bases: 10. Germline CDR1 and CDR2: LNHDA and SQIVND (reference sequence). The CDR3 DNA follows: TGTGCCAGTAGAAATCTAGCGGGAGATTGGCATGAGCAGTTCTTC. This gives the protein CASRNLAGDWHEQFF.

The V call is TRBV7-7, the J call TRBJ2-1; 9 nucleotides match TRBD2. The CDR3 covers 16 residues. Germline V gene lookup returns CDR1 SSHAT and CDR2 FNYEAQ (reference sequence). J gave up 7 bases and V 0 bases, and 7 bases lay outside the gene matches. DNA for the CDR3: TGTGCCAGCAGCTTAGCGTCTAGCGGGATCGGAAATGAGCAGTTCTTC. Encoded protein: CASSLASSGIGNEQFF.

V gene TRBV13 combines with J gene TRBJ2-1, with TRBD1 identical over 10 bases. Germline V lookup: CDR1 PRHDT, CDR2 FYEKMQ (reference sequence). CDR3 length equals 15 residues. V dropped 4 bases and J dropped 5; count of bases not matched to a gene: 5. The CDR3 protein is CASSSRDRGNNEQFF. The DNA for the CDR3 is TGTGCCAGCAGCTCCCGGGACAGGGGAAACAATGAGCAGTTCTTC.

The V call is TRBV5-1, the J call TRBJ1-5; TRBD1 agrees at 7 bases. V shed 0 bases, J shed 6 bases, and the junction held 0 bases outside the gene matches. The CDR3 sequence is 13 residues long. CDR1 and CDR2 from the germline V gene are SGHRS and YFSETQ. The CDR3 protein is CASSLGTGQPQHF. The DNA of the CDR3 is TGCGCCAGCAGCTTGGGGACAGGTCAGCCCCAGCATTTT.

This clone was recorded once. V gene TRBV27 combines with J gene TRBJ1-2, with a weak D call TRBD1 (5 bases). Looked up from germline, CDR1 is MNHEY and CDR2 is SMNVEV (reference sequence). The CDR3 extends over 15 amino acids. With 2 bases removed from V and 6 bases from J, the gap between germline ends came to 16 bases. The CDR3 sequence: CASSLGRDALDGYTF. CDR3 DNA: TGTGCCAGCAGTTTAGGCAGGGATGCCCTCGATGGCTACACCTTC.

V usage is TRBV7-9 and J usage is TRBJ1-1, with TRBD1 as a possible D gene (6 bases). Germline CDR1 is SEHNR and CDR2 is FQNEAQ (reference sequence). Trimming took off 4 bases at V and 5 bases at J, with 29 bases between the two ends. CDR3 length: 19 residues. The chain's CDR3 is CASSSVHPQGFLLRTEAFF. The CDR3, as DNA: TGTGCCAGCAGCTCGGTACACCCACAGGGTTTTCTTCTCCGTACTGAAGCTTTCTTT.

J is TRBJ1-5 and V is TRBV4-1; D not certain. The CDR3 loop spans 15 amino acids. Trimming took off 2 bases at V and 2 bases at J, with 10 bases between the two ends. Germline lookup yields CDR1 MGHRA and CDR2 YSYEKL. The CDR3 coding sequence is TGCGCCAGCAGCCAATGGACCGGGGGCAATCAGCCCCAGCATTTT. Its translation: CASSQWTGGNQPQHF.

The gene calls are TRBV27 and TRBJ2-7; the match to TRBD1 covers 8 bases. The CDR3 has 12 residues. CDR1 and CDR2 (germline): MNHEY, SMNVEV (reference sequence). V trimming: 5 bases; J trimming: 6 bases; junction bases outside the gene matches: 3. CDR3 residues: CASSPGGSEQYF. The CDR3 DNA reads TGTGCCAGCAGTCCAGGGGGCTCCGAGCAGTACTTC.